A single sample is the source of the 12 T cell receptor beta chains below, sequenced in a study of regulatory T cells in long-lasting Graves disease. This sample's time point: newly diagnosed GD, antithyroid drugs for less than 3 months. Following extraction of RNA from PBMCs, that RNA was used to make the TCR library. According to the study, TCR beta libraries were built with iRepertoire HTBI primers and CDR3-region Arm-PCR. TCRdb recomputed calls from the multiplex PCR reads with MiXCR, one row per CDR3 protein. The data hold 400,000 to 500,000 distinct CDR3 sequences, with 16% observed a single time. Another study also made use of these data, one on T cells in Graves' hyperthyroidism and ophthalmopathy.

The sequenced sample was peripheral blood mononuclear cells (PBMCs), obtained at new diagnosis, from a patient treated with antithyroid drugs. The source of these receptors is a woman younger than 30 with Graves disease.

In this sample, this clonotype turned up many times. This sequence joins TRBV7-2 and TRBJ2-3; no clear D gene. The CDR3 runs to 12 residues. V lost 5 bases and J 7 bases, leaving 10 bases between the germline ends. Germline values: CDR1 SGHTA, CDR2 FQGNSA. In DNA, the CDR3 is TGTGCCAGCAGCGGACGTTCAAATACGCAGTATTTT. Translated: CASSGRSNTQYF.

This clonotype was observed at least ten times. This sequence joins TRBV11-2 and TRBJ1-1; D is unresolved. There are 15 residues in the CDR3. Trimming pared 5 bases from V and 1 base from J, leaving 14 bases between. The germline CDR1 and CDR2 sequences are SGHAT and FQNNGV. The CDR3 reads CASSLPGAANTEAFF. CDR3 in DNA: TGTGCCAGCAGCCTCCCCGGCGCGGCGAACACTGAAGCTTTCTTT.

In its sample, this clonotype was seen many times. The chain employs TRBV28 and TRBJ2-1; D possibly corresponds to TRBD2 (6 bases). CDR1 MDHEN and CDR2 SYDVKM come from the germline V gene. The CDR3 extends over 14 amino acids. Trimming shortened V by 6 bases and J by 6 bases, and 15 bases separated the two germline ends. The CDR3 loop is CASSLGGSGNEQFF. For the CDR3, the DNA is TGTGCCAGCAGCTTAGGAGGTAGCGGCAATGAGCAGTTCTTC.

This clonotype has at least ten counts. This chain joins TRBV20-1 and TRBJ1-1; D gene unclear. Germline V gives CDR1 DFQATT, CDR2 SNEGSKA (reference sequence). V was shortened by 2 bases and J by 3 bases, with 10 bases between the two germline ends. This CDR3 region has 13 residues. The CDR3 DNA reads as TGCAGTGCTAGAATTCGCACCGACACTGAAGCTTTCTTT. This gives the protein CSARIRTDTEAFF.

The rearrangement links TRBV9 to TRBJ2-3, with D unresolved. Trimming took 3 bases from V and 7 from J, leaving 12 bases between them. From germline, CDR1 is SGDLS and CDR2 YYNGEE. The CDR3 runs to 13 residues. The CDR3 nucleotides read TGTGCCAGCAGCGACTACCCTGAAAATACGCAGTATTTT. Its protein product is CASSDYPENTQYF.

Worth noting for this clonotype: With a much larger clone just one base away, this may be a read error. V usage is TRBV20-1 and J usage is TRBJ2-5, with D perhaps given as TRBD1 or TRBD2 (6 bases each). V was pared by 1 base and J by 9 bases, with 15 bases between. The germline V gene has CDR1 DFQATT and CDR2 SNEGSKA (reference sequence). The CDR3 covers 13 residues. The CDR3 spells CSARARPGEAQYF. The CDR3 DNA sequence: TGCAGTGCTAGAGCCCGACCAGGGGAGGCCCAGTACTTC.

This clonotype has at least ten counts. The chain is built from TRBV6-2 or TRBV6-3 and TRBJ2-3, with D uncertain. The CDR3 has 13 residues. Trimming pared 3 bases from V and 6 bases from J, leaving 10 bases between. The germline CDR1 and CDR2 sequences are MNHEY and SVGEGT. The CDR3 is CASSYGPPDTQYF. The CDR3 region has the DNA TGTGCCAGCAGTTATGGACCTCCCGATACGCAGTATTTT.

This clonotype was observed many times. This chain connects TRBV15 to TRBJ1-3; 8 bases align to TRBD1. Looked up from germline, CDR1 is LNHNV and CDR2 is YYDKDF (reference sequence). CDR3 length: 15 amino acids. V lost 2 bases, J lost 3 bases, and 3 bases stayed unmatched. The CDR3 protein is CATSRRQGNGNTIYF. The CDR3 region has the DNA TGTGCCACCAGCAGACGACAGGGGAATGGAAACACCATATATTTT.

This clonotype was recorded at least ten times. The chain is built from TRBV5-1 and TRBJ2-1; 10 nucleotides align to TRBD1. The CDR3 has 16 amino acids. Trimming at V came to 2 bases and at J to 4 bases, leaving 6 bases not matched to a gene. Germline values: CDR1 SGHRS, CDR2 YFSETQ. The CDR3 coding sequence is TGCGCCAGCAGCTTCGGGGGACAGGGGACTTACAATGAGCAGTTCTTC. It is translated as CASSFGGQGTYNEQFF. Full variable domain (rest looked up from reference TRBV5-1 and TRBJ2-1): KAGVTQTPRYLIKTRGQQVTLSCSPISGHRSVSWYQQTPGQGLQFLFEYFSETQRNKGNFPGRFSGRQFSNSRSEMNVSTLELGDSALYLCASSFGGQGTYNEQFFGPGTRLTVL.

This sequence joins TRBV6-5 and TRBJ1-3; 8 bases are shared with TRBD1. Germline-derived CDR1 and CDR2 are MNHEY and SVGAGI. Trimming removed 0 bases from V and 0 bases from J; junction bases left unmatched: 10. The CDR3 covers 19 residues. The CDR3 sequence: CASSYSRTGPNFSGNTIYF. For the CDR3, the DNA is TGTGCCAGCAGTTACTCGAGGACAGGGCCGAACTTCTCTGGAAACACCATATATTTT.

Ten or more counts support this clonotype. The chain is built from TRBV24-1 and TRBJ2-7, with TRBD2 matching over 8 bases. The CDR3 has 11 amino acids. Trimming cost V 9 bases and J 6 bases; bases outside gene matches: 3. The germline V gene has CDR1 KGHDR and CDR2 SFDVKD. The CDR3 loop reads CATESGSEQYF. CDR3 coding DNA: TGTGCCACCGAGAGCGGGAGCGAGCAGTACTTC.

This clonotype was seen only once. It differs at one base from a far larger clone, so likely a read error. V usage is TRBV6-2 or TRBV6-3 and J usage is TRBJ2-1; 11 bases match TRBD2. CDR1 is MNHEY and CDR2 is SVGEGT in the germline V gene. Trimming cost V 5 bases and J 13 bases; bases outside gene matches: 19. The CDR3 runs to 17 residues. CDR3: CASSDLVFTSGRETQFF. In DNA form, the CDR3 reads TGTGCCAGCAGTGACCTGGTCTTCACTAGCGGGAGAGAGACCCAGTTCTTC.